This T cell receptor (beta chain) was identified in a study of OX40 agonist ivuxolimab in advanced cancers. V was trimmed by 5 bases and J by 6 bases, leaving 13 bases between them. The germline CDR1 and CDR2 sequences are SQVTM and ANQGSEA. The CDR3 is made up of 12 amino acids. Some clones are missing from TCRdb's copy, which holds only in-frame ones; the method was immunoSEQ multiplex PCR. The table includes about 55,000 clones, around three quarters detected once. The gene calls are TRBV29-1 and TRBJ1-2; D might be TRBD1 (6 bases). The TCR originated in an adult with an advanced solid tumor such as melanoma, head and neck, liver or kidney cancer. The sequences come from CD4+ or CD8+ T cells sorted from blood, collected in a trial of the OX40 agonist ivuxolimab. The CDR3 region has the DNA TGCAGCGTTAGACGGGACACAGATGGCTACACCTTC. Its protein is CSVRRDTDGYTF.